Described below is a single TCR beta chain sequence and its context. The sample comes from a study of blood T cell repertoires in COVID-19. Study information: Spain, Italy and the United States supplied samples that represented acute and convalescent COVID-19. Nucleic acid was either cDNA or gDNA, and it came from T cells, B-cell-depleted T cells, or PBMCs.

In the original processing: Amplification of reference gene primers was used by the study to estimate nucleated cell counts. TCRdb's copy holds only in-frame clones and misses some; the assay was immunoSEQ multiplex PCR. V, J and clone size were drawn from that table, and D and trimming were deduced from the DNA. Here the sample spans a few hundred thousand clones, roughly 90% being singletons. The CDR3 has 15 residues. The V segment lost 3 bases and the J segment 7 bases; nucleotides outside the gene matches: 9. Germline V CDR1 and CDR2: SNHLY, FYNNEI. The chain uses TRBV2 and TRBJ2-7; 10 nucleotides agree with TRBD2. Source material: peripheral blood. The clonotype comes from a man aged 18 to 29 who had recovered from COVID-19. The CDR3 region is CASSDPLAGDPEQYF. CDR3 in DNA: TGTGCCAGCAGTGACCCGCTAGCGGGAGACCCAGAGCAGTACTTC.